This T cell receptor (beta chain) was captured in a study of cytomegalovirus exposure and HLA in healthy donors. V was cut by 5 bases and J by 3 bases, with 14 bases left in between. The CDR3 sequence is 15 residues long. Germline CDR1 SGHTA, CDR2 FQGNSA. The PCR ran on 60 Vbeta and 13 Jbeta primers. In the original workflow: Roughly 11 million of the roughly 80 million unique TCR beta chains counted in a later analysis were shared. Sequenced by immunoSEQ multiplex PCR; TCRdb stores in-frame clones only, minus some. V, J and clone size were drawn from that table, and D and trimming were deduced from the DNA. The data hold approximately 100,000 clones, with roughly 73% observed a single time.

The source of this sequence is a man in his forties in good health and CMV-seronegative. The chain employs TRBV7-2 and TRBJ2-1; tentatively, D is TRBD2 (5 bases). The sample taken for sequencing was PBMCs. The CDR3 region is CASSLEAGLYNEQFF. Written as DNA, the CDR3 is TGTGCCAGCAGCCTGGAGGCAGGTCTCTACAATGAGCAGTTCTTC.